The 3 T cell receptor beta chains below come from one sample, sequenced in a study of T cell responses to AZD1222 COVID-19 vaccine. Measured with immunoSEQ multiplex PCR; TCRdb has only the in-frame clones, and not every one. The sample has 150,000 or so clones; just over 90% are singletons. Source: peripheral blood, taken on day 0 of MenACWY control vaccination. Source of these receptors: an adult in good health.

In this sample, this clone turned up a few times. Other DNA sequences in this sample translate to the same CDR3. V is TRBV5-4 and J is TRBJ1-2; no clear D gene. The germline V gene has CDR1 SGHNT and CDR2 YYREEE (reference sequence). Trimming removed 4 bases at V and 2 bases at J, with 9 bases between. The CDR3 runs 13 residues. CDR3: CASSPDRNYGYTF. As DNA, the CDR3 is TGTGCCAGCAGCCCGGACCGAAACTATGGCTACACCTTC.

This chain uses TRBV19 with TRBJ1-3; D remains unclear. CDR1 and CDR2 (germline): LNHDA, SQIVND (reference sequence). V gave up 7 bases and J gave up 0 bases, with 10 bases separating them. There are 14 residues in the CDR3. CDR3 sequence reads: CASTLSYSGNTIYF. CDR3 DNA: TGTGCCAGTACCCTGAGTTACTCTGGAAACACCATATATTTT.

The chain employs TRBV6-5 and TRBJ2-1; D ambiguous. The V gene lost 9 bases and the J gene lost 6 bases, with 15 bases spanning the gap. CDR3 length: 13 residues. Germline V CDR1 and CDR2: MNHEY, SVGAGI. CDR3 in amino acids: CASIGFSGNEQFF. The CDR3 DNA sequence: TGTGCCAGTATAGGGTTTTCGGGCAATGAGCAGTTCTTC.